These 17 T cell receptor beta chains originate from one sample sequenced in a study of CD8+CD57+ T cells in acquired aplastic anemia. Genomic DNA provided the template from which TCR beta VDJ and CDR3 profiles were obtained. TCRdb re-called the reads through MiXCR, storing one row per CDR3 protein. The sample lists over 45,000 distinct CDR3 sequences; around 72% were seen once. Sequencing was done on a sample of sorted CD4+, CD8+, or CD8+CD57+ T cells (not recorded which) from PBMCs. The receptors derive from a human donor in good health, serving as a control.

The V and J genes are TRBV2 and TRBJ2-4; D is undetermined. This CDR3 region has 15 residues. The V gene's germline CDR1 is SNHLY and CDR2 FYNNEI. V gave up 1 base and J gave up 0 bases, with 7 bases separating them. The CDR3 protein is CASSEESAAKNIQYF. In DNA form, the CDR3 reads TGTGCCAGCAGTGAAGAGTCAGCAGCCAAAAACATTCAGTACTTC.

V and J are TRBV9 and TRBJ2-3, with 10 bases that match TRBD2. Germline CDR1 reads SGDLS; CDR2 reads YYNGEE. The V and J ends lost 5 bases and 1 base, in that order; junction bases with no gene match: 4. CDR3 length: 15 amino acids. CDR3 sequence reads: CASSTSGDRTDTQYF. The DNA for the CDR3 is TGTGCCAGCAGTACTAGCGGGGACCGCACAGATACGCAGTATTTT.

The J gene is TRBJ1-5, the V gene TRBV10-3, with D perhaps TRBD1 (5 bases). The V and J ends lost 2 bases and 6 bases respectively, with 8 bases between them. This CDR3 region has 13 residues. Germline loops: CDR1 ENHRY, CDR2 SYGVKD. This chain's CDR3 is CAISEGAVQPQHF. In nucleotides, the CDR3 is TGTGCCATCAGTGAGGGGGCAGTTCAGCCCCAGCATTTT.

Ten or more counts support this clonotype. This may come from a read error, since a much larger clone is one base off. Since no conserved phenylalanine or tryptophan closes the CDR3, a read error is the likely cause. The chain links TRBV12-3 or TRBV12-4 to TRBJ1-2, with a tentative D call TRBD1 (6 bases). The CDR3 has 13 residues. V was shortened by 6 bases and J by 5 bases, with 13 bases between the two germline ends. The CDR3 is CASSKDRSYGYTS. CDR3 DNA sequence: TGTGCCAGCAGCAAAGACAGGAGTTATGGCTACACCTCC.

DNA of the CDR3: TGCAGTGCTACTCAGACAGGGACAGGCTATGGCTACACCTTC. Protein: CSATQTGTGYGYTF. The rearrangement uses TRBV20-1 and TRBJ1-2, with 8 bases matching TRBD1. V lost 4 bases to trimming and J lost 4 bases; unmatched junction nucleotides: 8. The CDR3 consists of 14 residues. Germline V gives CDR1 DFQATT, CDR2 SNEGSKA (reference sequence).

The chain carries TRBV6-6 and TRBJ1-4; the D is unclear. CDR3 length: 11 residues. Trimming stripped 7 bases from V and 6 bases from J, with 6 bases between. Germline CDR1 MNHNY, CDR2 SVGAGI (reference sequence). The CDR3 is CASTFDEKLFF. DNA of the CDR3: TGTGCCAGCACCTTCGATGAAAAACTGTTTTTT.

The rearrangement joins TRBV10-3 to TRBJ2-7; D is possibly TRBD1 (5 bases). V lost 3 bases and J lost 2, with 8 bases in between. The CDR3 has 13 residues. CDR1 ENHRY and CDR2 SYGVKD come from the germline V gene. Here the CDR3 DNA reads TGTGCCATCAGTGAAGGGGTAGCCTACGAGCAGTACGTC. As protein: CAISEGVAYEQYV.

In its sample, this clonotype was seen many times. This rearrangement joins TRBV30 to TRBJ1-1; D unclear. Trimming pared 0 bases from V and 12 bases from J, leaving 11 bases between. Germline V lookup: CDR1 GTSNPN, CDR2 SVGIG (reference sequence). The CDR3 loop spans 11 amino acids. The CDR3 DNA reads TGTGCCTGGAGTGTCAAGCGTGGGTCTTTCTTT. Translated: CAWSVKRGSFF.

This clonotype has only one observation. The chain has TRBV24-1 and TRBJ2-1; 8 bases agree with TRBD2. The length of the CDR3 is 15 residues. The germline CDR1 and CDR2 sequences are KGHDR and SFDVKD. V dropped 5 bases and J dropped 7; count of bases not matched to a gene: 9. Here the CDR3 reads CATSVSGSSSNEQFF. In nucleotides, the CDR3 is TGTGCCACCAGTGTAAGCGGGAGTTCGAGTAATGAGCAGTTCTTC.

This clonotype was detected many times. The CDR3 loop is CASSFLADDGYTF. The CDR3 DNA reads TGTGCCAGCAGCTTTCTGGCTGATGACGGCTACACCTTC. This chain links TRBV5-5 with TRBJ1-2, with D unresolved. Germline-derived CDR1 and CDR2 are SGHKS and YYEKEE (reference sequence). The CDR3 totals 13 residues. The V end was cut by 2 bases, the J end by 8 bases, with 13 bases between.

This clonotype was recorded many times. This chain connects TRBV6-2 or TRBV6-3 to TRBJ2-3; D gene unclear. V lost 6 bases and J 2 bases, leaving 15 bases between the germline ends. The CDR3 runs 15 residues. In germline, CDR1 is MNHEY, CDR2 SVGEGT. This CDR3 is CASRSDIAHTDTQYF. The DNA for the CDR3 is TGTGCCAGCAGGTCAGACATTGCGCACACAGATACGCAGTATTTT.

The CDR3 DNA sequence: TGTGCCAGCAGCCCCAGCGGAAATACGCAGTATTTT. The encoded protein is CASSPSGNTQYF. The chain joins TRBV9 to TRBJ2-3; possible D gene TRBD2, 5 bases. V was shortened by 4 bases and J by 7 bases, with 10 bases between the two germline ends. CDR3 length equals 12 residues. Germline-derived CDR1 and CDR2 are SGDLS and YYNGEE.

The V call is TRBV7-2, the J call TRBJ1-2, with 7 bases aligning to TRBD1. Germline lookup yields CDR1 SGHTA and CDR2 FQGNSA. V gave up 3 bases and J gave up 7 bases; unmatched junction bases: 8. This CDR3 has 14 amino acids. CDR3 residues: CASSFRTGDLGYTF. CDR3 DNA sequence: TGTGCCAGCAGCTTCCGGACAGGTGACCTTGGCTACACCTTC.

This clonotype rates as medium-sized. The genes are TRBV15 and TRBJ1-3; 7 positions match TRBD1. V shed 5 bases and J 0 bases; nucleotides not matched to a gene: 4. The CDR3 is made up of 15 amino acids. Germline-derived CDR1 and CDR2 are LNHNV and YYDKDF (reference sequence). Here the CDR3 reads CATSGQAGSGNTIYF. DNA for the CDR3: TGTGCCACCAGCGGACAGGCGGGCTCTGGAAACACCATATATTTT.

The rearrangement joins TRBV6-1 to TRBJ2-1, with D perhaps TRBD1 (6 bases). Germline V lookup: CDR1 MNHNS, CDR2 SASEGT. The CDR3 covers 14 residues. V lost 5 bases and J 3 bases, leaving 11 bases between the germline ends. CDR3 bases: TGTGCCAGCAGTAACGGGGACAACTACAATGAGCAGTTCTTC. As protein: CASSNGDNYNEQFF.

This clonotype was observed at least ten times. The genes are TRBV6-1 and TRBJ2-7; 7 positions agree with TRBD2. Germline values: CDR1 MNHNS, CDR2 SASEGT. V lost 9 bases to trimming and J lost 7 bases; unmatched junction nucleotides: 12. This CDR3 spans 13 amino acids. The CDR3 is CASLAWEGREQYF. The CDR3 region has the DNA TGTGCCAGTCTCGCCTGGGAGGGCCGGGAGCAGTACTTC.

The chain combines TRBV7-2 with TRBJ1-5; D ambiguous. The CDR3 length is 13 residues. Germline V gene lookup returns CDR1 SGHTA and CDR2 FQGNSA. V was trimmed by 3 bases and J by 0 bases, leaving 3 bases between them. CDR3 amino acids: CASSLRSNQPQHF. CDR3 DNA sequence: TGTGCCAGCAGCTTGCGTAGCAATCAGCCCCAGCATTTT.